Sequencing of this TCR beta chain was carried out in a study of blood T cell repertoires in COVID-19. Study-level information: Samples came from the United States, Italy and Spain, spanning acute and convalescent COVID-19. PBMCs, B-cell-depleted T cells, or T cells were the source of the cDNA or gDNA that made up the material.

This clone was observed once. Original analysis: Amplified reference gene primers provided the basis for estimating nucleated cell counts. Clones were sequenced by immunoSEQ multiplex PCR, and TCRdb holds only the in-frame ones, with some missing. That table furnishes V, J and clone size, whereas the DNA furnished D and trimming. The table has 200,000 to 250,000 clones, 85% to 90% seen once. Germline V CDR1 and CDR2: SNHLY, FYNNEI. The CDR3 is 12 amino acids. V lost 8 bases and J 4 bases, leaving 11 bases between the germline ends. The source material was peripheral blood. The rearrangement uses TRBV2 and TRBJ1-2; a weak D match, TRBD1 (5 bases). The sequence derives from a man of 80 years or more with acute or convalescent COVID-19. CDR3 amino acids: CASVTGVYGYTF. The CDR3 bases are TGTGCCAGCGTTACAGGTGTCTATGGCTACACCTTC.